Presented here are 2 T cell receptor beta chains from one specimen sequenced in a study of T cell responses to AZD1222 COVID-19 vaccine. TCRdb's table, derived via immunoSEQ multiplex PCR, lists solely in-frame clones and lacks some. The sample has 210,000 or so clones, about 92% seen once. The specimen comprised peripheral blood, sampled on day 0 of MenACWY control vaccination. All receptors derive from an adult in good health.

The V call is TRBV7-9, the J call TRBJ1-1, with 7 positions matching TRBD1. V lost 5 bases to trimming and J lost 0 bases; unmatched junction nucleotides: 6. The CDR3 is 15 residues long. Per germline, CDR1 SEHNR and CDR2 FQNEAQ (reference sequence). CDR3 bases: TGTGCCAGCAGCCCACAGGGGAGGGTGAACACTGAAGCTTTCTTT. Translation: CASSPQGRVNTEAFF.

The chain links TRBV28 to TRBJ2-7; D not certain. The CDR3 spans 13 residues. V lost 5 bases to trimming and J lost 1 base, with 9 bases between them. Germline values: CDR1 MDHEN, CDR2 SYDVKM. Here the CDR3 DNA reads TGTGCCAGCAGTCCCCCAGGTTCCTACGAGCAGTACTTC. Its protein product is CASSPPGSYEQYF.